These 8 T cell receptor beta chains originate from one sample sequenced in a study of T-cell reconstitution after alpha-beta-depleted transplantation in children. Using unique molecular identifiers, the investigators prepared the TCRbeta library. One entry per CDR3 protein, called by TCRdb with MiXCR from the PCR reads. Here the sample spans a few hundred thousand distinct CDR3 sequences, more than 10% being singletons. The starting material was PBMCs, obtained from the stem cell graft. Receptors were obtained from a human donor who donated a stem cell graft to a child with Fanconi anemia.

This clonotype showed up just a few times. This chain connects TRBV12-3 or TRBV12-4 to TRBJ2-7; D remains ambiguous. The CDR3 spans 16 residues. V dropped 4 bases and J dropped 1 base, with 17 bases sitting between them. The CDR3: CASSSGYTRVSYEQYF. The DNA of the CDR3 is TGTGCCAGCAGTTCCGGATACACAAGGGTTTCCTACGAGCAGTACTTC.

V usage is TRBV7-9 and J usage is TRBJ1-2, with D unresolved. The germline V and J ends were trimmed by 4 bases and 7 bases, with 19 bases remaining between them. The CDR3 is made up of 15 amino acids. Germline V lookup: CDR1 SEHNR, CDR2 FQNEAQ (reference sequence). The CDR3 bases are TGTGCCAGCAGCTCACACGTCTTCGGGTCGGCTGGCTACACCTTC. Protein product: CASSSHVFGSAGYTF.

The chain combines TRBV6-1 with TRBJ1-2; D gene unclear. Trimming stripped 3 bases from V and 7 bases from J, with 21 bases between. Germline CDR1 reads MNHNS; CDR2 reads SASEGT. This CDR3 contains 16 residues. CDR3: CASSETVDLLLGGYTF. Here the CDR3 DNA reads TGTGCCAGCAGTGAGACTGTAGACTTACTCCTTGGTGGCTACACCTTC.

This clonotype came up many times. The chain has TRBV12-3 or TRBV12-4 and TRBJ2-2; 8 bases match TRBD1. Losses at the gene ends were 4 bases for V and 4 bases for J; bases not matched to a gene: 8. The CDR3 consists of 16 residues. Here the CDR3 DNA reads TGTGCCAGCAGTTCACCGGACAGGGAGGTCACCGGGGAGCTGTTTTTT. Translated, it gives CASSSPDREVTGELFF.

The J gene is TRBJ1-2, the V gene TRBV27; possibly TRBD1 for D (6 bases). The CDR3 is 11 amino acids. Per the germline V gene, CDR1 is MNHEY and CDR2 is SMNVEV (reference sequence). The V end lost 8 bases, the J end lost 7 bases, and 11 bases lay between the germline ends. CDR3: CASGIGGGYTF. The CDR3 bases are TGTGCCAGCGGAATAGGGGGTGGCTACACCTTC.

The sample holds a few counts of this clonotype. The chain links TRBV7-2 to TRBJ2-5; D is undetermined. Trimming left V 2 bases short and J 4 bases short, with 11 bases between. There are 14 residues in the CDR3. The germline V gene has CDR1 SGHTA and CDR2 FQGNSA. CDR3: CASSLTAGRETQYF. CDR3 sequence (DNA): TGTGCCAGCAGCTTAACTGCAGGTCGAGAGACCCAGTACTTC.

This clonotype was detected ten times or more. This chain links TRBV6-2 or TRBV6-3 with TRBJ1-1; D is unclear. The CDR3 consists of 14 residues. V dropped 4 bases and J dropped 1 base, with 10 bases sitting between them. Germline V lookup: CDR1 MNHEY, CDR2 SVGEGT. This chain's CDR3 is CASSLQVENTEAFF. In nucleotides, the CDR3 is TGTGCCAGCAGTTTGCAGGTGGAGAACACTGAAGCTTTCTTT.

The CDR3 loop is CASSTGTEGSGAFF. The CDR3 coding sequence is TGTGCCAGCAGTACCGGGACAGAGGGATCTGGGGCTTTCTTT. This chain connects TRBV4-2 to TRBJ1-1; 7 bases agree with TRBD1. The germline gives CDR1 LGHNA, CDR2 YNFKEQ. There are 14 residues in the CDR3. After removal of 6 bases from V and 11 bases from J, the junction contained 15 bases not matched to a gene.